This entry concerns a single T cell receptor beta chain. What it binds is not known. TCRdb reprocessed the RT-PCR reads via MiXCR and lists one record per CDR3 protein. The sample carries roughly 710,000 distinct CDR3 sequences, 14% recorded once. The data were obtained in a study of response to subunit inactivated influenza vaccine. Study-wide results and caveats: Each seasonal flu vaccination may recruit only limited new T cells, authors suggested.

Sequenced material: PBMCs from blood, taken less than 15 days before vaccination. The receptor's source is a man over 45 who received an inactivated influenza vaccine.

The CDR3 loop reads CASSQEDSNSGNTIYF. Written as DNA, the CDR3 is TGTGCCAGCAGCCAAGAAGATTCCAACTCTGGAAACACCATATATTTT. The chain couples TRBV4-2 to TRBJ1-3; D not certain. CDR1 is LGHNA and CDR2 is YNFKEQ in the germline V gene. Trimming cost V 0 bases and J 0 bases, with 9 bases left between them. The length of the CDR3 is 16 residues.